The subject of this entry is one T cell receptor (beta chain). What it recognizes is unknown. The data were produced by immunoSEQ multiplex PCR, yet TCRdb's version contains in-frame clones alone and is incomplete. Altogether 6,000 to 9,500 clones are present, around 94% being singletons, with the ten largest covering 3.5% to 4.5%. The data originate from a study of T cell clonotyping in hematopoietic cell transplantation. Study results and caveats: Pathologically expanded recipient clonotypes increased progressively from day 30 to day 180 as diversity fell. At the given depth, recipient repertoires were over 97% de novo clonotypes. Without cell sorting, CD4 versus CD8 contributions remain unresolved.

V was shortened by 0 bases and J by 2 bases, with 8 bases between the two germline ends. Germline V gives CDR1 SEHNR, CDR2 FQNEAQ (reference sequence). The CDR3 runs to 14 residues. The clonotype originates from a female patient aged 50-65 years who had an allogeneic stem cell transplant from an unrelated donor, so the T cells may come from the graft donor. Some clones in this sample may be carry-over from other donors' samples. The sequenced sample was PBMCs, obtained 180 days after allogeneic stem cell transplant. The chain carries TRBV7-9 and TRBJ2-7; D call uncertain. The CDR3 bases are TGTGCCAGCAGCTTAGCGCTCCCCCCCTACGAGCAGTACTTC. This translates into CASSLALPPYEQYF. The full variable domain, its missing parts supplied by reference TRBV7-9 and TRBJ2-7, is DTGVSQNPRHKITKRGQNVTFRCDPISEHNRLYWYRQTLGQGPEFLTYFQNEAQLEKSRLLSDRFSAERPKGSFSTLEIQRTEQGDSAMYLCASSLALPPYEQYFGPGTRLTVT.